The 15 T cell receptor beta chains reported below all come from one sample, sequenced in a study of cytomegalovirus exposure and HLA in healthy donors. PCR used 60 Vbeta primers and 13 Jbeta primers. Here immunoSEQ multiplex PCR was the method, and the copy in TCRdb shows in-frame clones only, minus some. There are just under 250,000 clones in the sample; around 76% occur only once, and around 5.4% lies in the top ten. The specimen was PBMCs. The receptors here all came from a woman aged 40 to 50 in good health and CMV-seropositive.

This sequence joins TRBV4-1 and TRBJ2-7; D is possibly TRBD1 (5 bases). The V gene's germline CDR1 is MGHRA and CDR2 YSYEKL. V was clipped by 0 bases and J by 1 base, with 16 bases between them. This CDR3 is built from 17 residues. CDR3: CASSQDPSPGISYEQYF. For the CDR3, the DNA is TGCGCCAGCAGCCAAGATCCCTCGCCAGGGATTTCCTACGAGCAGTACTTC.

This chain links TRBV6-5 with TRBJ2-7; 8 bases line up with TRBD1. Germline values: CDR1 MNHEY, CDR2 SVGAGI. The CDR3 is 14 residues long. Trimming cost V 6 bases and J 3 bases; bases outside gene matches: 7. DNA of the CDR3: TGTGCCAGCAGCCCAACTGGACAGGGCTACGAGCAGTACTTC. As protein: CASSPTGQGYEQYF.

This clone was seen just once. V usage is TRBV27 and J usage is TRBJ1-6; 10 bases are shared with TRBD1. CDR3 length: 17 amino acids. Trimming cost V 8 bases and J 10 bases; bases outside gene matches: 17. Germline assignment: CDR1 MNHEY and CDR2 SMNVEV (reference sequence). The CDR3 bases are TGTGCCAGCGGTGAATCCCTGGGGACAGGGGTTGGCTCACCCCTCCACTTT. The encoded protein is CASGESLGTGVGSPLHF.

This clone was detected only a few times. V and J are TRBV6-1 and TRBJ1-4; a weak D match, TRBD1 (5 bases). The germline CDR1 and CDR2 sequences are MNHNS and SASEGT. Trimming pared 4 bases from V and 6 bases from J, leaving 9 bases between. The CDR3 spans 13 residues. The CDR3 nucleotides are TGTGCCAGCAGTGTAAGCAGGGATGAAAAACTGTTTTTT. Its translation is CASSVSRDEKLFF.

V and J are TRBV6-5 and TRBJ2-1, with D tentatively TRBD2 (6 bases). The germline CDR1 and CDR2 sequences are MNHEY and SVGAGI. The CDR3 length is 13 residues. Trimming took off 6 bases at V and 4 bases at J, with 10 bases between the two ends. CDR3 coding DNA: TGTGCCAGCAGCCAGGGACTGTACAATGAGCAGTTCTTC. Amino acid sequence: CASSQGLYNEQFF.

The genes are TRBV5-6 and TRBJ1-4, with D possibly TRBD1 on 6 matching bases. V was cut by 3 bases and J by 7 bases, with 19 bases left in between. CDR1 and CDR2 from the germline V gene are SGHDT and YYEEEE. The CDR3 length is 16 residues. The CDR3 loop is CASSSGTSLEREKLFF. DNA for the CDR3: TGTGCCAGCAGCTCGGGGACAAGCCTGGAGCGTGAAAAACTGTTTTTT.

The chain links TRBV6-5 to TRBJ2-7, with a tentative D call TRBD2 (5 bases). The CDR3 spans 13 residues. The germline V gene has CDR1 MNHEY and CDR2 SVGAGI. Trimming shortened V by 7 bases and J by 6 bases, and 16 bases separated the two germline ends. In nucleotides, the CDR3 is TGTGCCAGCACACGGGATTTCGGTGGCGAGCAGTACTTC. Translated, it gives CASTRDFGGEQYF.

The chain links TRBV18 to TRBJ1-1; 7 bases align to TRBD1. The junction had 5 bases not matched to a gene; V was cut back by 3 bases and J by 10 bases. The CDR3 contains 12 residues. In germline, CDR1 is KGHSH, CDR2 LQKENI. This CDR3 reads CASSPGQGGAFF. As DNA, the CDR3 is TGTGCCAGCTCACCCGGGCAGGGGGGAGCTTTCTTT.

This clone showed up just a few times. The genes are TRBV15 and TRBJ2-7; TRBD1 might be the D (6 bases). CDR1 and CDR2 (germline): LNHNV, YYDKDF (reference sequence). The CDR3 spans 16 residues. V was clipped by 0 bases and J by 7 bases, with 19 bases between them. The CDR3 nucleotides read TGTGCCACCAGCAGAGAGGCCATTGGCAGGGGTCGGGAGCAGTACTTC. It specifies CATSREAIGRGREQYF.

In DNA form, the CDR3 reads TGTGCCAGCAGCTTAGACGGGGGCACAGATACGCAGTATTTT. Its translation: CASSLDGGTDTQYF. The chain employs TRBV5-5 and TRBJ2-3, with D possibly being TRBD2 (5 bases). V lost 2 bases and J 1 base, leaving 8 bases between the germline ends. CDR1 is SGHKS and CDR2 is YYEKEE in the germline V gene (reference sequence). The CDR3 covers 14 residues.

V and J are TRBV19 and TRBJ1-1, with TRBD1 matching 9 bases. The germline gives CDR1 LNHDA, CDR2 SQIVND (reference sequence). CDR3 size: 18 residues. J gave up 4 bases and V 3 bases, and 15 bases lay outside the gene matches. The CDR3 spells CASSISISQATGGTEAFF. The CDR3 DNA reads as TGTGCCAGTAGTATTTCAATCTCCCAAGCGACAGGGGGCACTGAAGCTTTCTTT.

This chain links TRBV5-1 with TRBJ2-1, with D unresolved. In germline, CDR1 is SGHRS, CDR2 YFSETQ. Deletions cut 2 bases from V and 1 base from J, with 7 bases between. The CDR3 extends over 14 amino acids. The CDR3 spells CASSLDNSYNEQFF. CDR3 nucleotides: TGCGCCAGCAGCTTAGACAATTCCTACAATGAGCAGTTCTTC.

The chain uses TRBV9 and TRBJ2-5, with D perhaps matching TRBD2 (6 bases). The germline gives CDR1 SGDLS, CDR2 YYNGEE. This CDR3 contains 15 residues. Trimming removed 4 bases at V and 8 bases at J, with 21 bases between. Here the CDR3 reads CASSTHRDSYSTQYF. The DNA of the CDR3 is TGTGCCAGCAGCACCCACCGGGACTCCTATTCTACCCAGTACTTC.

CDR3 nucleotides: TGCGCCAGCAGTGCCGGGACTAGCGGGAGTGACGAGCAGTACTTC. Translated: CASSAGTSGSDEQYF. The chain combines TRBV10-1 with TRBJ2-5, with TRBD2 matching over 14 bases. The J call may be incorrect, as the DNA end agrees better with TRBJ2-7. Per the germline V gene, CDR1 is WNHNN and CDR2 is SYGVQD (reference sequence). The CDR3 consists of 15 residues.

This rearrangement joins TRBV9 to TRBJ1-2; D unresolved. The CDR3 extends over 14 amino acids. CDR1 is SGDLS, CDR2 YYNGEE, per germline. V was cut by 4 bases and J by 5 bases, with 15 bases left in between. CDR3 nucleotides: TGTGCCAGCAGCCCTCGCCGGGAAAATTATGGCTACACCTTC. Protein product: CASSPRRENYGYTF.